This TCR beta chain appears in the sequencing data of a study of CDR3 diversity in severe acne. This clonotype was seen at least ten times. TCRdb itself ran the PCR reads through MiXCR, one entry per CDR3 protein. The table records roughly 93,000 distinct CDR3 sequences, about 49% of them present only once. Germline lookup yields CDR1 SGHDT and CDR2 YYEEEE. After removal of 0 bases from V and 6 bases from J, the junction contained 12 bases not matched to a gene. This CDR3 is built from 16 residues. This receptor was taken from a male donor with severe acne vulgaris. The rearrangement links TRBV5-6 to TRBJ2-7, with 7 bases lining up with TRBD1. Sample: blood. As DNA, the CDR3 is TGTGCCAGCAGCTTGGCCTTTAGTGACAGGGCCCTCGAGCAGTACGTC. Translating it yields CASSLAFSDRALEQYV.